This T cell receptor (beta chain) was identified in a study of STAT5B mutations in CD4+ large granular lymphocyte leukemia. To note about this clone: Antigen specificity is unknown.

Repertoires were generated with immunoSEQ multiplex PCR, while TCRdb's copy carries only in-frame clones and drops some. The profile shows about 33,000 clones, about four fifths of them singletons. Study conclusions and caveats: Top patient clones used TRBV06 genes more often: 8/27 versus 2/35 in controls.

CDR1 LNHDA and CDR2 SQIVND come from the germline V gene (reference sequence). There are 13 residues in the CDR3. V was trimmed by 5 bases and J by 6 bases, leaving 11 bases between them. Sequenced: CD4+ T cells from blood buffy coats. The clonotype comes from a human donor in good health. The gene calls are TRBV19 and TRBJ1-5; D gene uncertain. CDR3 DNA sequence: TGTGCCAGTAGTTTAGGGTGGATTCAGCCCCAGCATTTT. Protein: CASSLGWIQPQHF.